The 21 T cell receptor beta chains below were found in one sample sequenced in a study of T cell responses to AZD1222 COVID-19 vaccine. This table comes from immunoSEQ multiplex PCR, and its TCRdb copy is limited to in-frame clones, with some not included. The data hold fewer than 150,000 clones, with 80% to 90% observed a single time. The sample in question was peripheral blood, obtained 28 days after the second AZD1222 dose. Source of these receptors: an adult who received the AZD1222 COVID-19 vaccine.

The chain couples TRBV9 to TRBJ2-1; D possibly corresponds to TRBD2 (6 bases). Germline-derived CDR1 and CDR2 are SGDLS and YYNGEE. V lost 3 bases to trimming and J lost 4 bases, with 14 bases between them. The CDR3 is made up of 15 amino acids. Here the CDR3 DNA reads TGTGCCAGCAGCGAGCTGGGGGACTCATACAATGAGCAGTTCTTC. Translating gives CASSELGDSYNEQFF.

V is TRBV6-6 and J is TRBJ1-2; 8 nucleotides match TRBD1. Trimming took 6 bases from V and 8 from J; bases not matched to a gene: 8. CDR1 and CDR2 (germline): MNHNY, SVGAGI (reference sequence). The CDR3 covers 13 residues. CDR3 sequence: CASSTDRGSGYTF. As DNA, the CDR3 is TGTGCCAGCAGCACAGACAGGGGAAGCGGCTACACCTTC.

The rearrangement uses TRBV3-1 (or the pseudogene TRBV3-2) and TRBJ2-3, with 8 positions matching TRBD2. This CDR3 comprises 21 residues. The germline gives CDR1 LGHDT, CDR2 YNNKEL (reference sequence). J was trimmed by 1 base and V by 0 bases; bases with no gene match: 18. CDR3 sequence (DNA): TGTGCCAGCAGCCAAGAAGAAACTAGCGGCAGAGTCGAGCTTCGCACAGATACGCAGTATTTT. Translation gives CASSQEETSGRVELRTDTQYF.

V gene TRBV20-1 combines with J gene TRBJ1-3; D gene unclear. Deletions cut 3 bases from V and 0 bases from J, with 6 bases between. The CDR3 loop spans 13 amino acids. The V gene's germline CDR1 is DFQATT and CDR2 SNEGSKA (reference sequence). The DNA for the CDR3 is TGCAGTGCTAGTGAATTCTCTGGAAACACCATATATTTT. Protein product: CSASEFSGNTIYF.

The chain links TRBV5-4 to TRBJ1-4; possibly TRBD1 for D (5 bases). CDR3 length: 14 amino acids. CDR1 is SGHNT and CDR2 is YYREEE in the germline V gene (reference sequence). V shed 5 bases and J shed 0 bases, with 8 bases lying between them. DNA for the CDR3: TGTGCCAGCAGTCGGGACTCAACTAATGAAAAACTGTTTTTT. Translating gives CASSRDSTNEKLFF.

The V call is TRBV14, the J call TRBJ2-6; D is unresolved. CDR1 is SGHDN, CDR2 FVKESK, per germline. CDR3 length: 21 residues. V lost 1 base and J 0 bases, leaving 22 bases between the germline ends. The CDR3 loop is CASSQGLSAVQISSGANVLTF. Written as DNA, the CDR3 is TGTGCCAGCAGCCAAGGTCTGTCGGCCGTACAAATCAGCTCTGGGGCCAACGTCCTGACTTTC.

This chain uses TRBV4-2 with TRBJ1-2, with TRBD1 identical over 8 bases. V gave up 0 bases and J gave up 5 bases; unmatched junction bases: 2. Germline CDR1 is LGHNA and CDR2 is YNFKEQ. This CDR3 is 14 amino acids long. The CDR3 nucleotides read TGTGCCAGCAGCCAAGACAGGGGGCGATATGGCTACACCTTC. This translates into CASSQDRGRYGYTF.

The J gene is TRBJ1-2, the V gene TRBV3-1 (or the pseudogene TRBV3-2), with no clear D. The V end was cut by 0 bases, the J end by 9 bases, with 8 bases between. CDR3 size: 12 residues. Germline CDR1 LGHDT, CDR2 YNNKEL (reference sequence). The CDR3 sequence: CASSQEGISYTF. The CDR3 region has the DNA TGTGCCAGCAGCCAAGAGGGGATTAGCTACACCTTC.

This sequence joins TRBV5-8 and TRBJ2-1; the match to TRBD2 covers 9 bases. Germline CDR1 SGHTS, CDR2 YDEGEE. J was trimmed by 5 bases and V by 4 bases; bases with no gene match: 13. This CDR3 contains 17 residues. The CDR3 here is CASSAGGGQRAHNEQFF. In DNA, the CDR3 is TGTGCCAGCAGCGCGGGAGGGGGACAAAGAGCGCACAATGAGCAGTTCTTC. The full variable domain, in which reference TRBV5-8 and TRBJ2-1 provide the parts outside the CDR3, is EAGVTQSPTHLIKTRGQQATLRCSPISGHTSVYWYQQALGLGLQFLLWYDEGEERNRGNFPPRFSGRQFPNYSSELNVNALELEDSALYLCASSAGGGQRAHNEQFFGPGTRLTVL.

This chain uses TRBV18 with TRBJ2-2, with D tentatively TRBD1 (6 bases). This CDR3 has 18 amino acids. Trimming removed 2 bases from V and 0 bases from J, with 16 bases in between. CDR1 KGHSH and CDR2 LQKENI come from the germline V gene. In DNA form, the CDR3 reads TGTGCCAGCTCACCATTCACGAGGGCAGGGGCGAACACCGGGGAGCTGTTTTTT. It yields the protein CASSPFTRAGANTGELFF.

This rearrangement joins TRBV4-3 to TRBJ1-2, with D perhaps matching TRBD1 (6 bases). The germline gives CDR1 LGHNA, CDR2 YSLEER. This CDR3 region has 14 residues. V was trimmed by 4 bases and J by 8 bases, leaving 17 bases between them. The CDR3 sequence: CASSPTSGTSGYTF. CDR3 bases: TGCGCCAGCAGCCCAACCTCCGGGACAAGCGGCTACACCTTC.

The CDR3 DNA reads TGCGCCAGCAGTGAGTACACAGTGTCTGGCTACACCTTC. Residues: CASSEYTVSGYTF. This chain links TRBV10-2 with TRBJ1-2; no clear D. V was trimmed by 1 base and J by 7 bases, leaving 10 bases between them. The CDR3 runs to 13 residues. Germline values: CDR1 WSHSY, CDR2 SAAADI.

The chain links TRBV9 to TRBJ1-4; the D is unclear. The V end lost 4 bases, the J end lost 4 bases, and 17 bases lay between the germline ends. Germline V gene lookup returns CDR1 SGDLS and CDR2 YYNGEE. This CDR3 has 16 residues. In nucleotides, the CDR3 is TGTGCCAGCAGCCCCCGGGTTGGGGTCGATAATGAAAAACTGTTTTTT. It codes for CASSPRVGVDNEKLFF.

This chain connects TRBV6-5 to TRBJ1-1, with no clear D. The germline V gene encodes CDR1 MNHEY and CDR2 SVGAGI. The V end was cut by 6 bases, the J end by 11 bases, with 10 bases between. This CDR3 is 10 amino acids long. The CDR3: CASSGVWAFF. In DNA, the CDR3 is TGTGCCAGCAGCGGGGTATGGGCTTTCTTT.

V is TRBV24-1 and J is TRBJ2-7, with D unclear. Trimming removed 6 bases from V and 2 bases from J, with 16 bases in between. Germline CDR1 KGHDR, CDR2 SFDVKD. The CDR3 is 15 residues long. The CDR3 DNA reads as TGTGCCACCAGTCTACTTAAAAGGGCCACCTACGAGCAGTACTTC. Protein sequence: CATSLLKRATYEQYF.

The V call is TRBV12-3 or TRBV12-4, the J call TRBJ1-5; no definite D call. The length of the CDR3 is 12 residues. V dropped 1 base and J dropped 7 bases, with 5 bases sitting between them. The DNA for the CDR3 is TGTGCCAGCAGTTTAGTACAGCAGCCCCAGCATTTT. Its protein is CASSLVQQPQHF.

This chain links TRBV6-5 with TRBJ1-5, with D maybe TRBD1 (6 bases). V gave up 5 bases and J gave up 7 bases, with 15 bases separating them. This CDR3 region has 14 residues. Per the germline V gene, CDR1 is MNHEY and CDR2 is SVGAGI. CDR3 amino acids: CASSLNRARQPQHF. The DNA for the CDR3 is TGTGCCAGCAGTCTGAACAGGGCCCGGCAGCCCCAGCATTTT.

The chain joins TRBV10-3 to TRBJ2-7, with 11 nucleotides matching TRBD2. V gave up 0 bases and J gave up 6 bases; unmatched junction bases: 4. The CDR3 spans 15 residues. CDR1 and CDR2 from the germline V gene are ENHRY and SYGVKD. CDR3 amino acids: CAISESTSGEIEQYF. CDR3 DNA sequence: TGTGCCATCAGTGAGTCGACTAGCGGGGAGATCGAGCAGTACTTC.

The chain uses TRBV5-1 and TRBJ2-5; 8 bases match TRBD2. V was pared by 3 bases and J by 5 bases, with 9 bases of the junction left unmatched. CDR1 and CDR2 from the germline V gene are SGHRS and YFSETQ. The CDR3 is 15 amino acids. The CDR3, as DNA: TGCGCCAGCAGCTCAGGGACTAGTCGCGCCGAGACCCAGTACTTC. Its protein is CASSSGTSRAETQYF.

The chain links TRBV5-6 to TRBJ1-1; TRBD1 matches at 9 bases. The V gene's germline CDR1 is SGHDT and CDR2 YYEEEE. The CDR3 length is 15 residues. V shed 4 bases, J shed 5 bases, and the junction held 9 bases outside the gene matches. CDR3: CASSPSGTGRTEAFF. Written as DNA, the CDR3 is TGTGCCAGCAGCCCGTCCGGGACAGGGAGGACTGAAGCTTTCTTT.

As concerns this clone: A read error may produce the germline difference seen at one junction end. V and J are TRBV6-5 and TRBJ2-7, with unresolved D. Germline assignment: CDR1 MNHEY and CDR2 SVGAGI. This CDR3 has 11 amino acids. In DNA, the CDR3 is TGTGCCAGCAGTCACTCCTGGGAGCAGTACTTC. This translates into CASSHSWEQYF.